What follows are 7 T cell receptor beta chains derived from one specimen sequenced in a study of blood T cell repertoires in COVID-19. Clones were read by immunoSEQ multiplex PCR, and TCRdb kept only the in-frame ones, dropping some. In the table there are some 70,000 clones, around 88% of which are singletons. Sequencing used peripheral blood. These receptors were taken from a man in his fifties or sixties with active COVID-19.

The chain carries TRBV13 and TRBJ2-7, with 8 bases that match TRBD1. This CDR3 is 14 amino acids long. V lost 0 bases and J lost 4; bases outside the gene matches: 2. Germline CDR1 is PRHDT and CDR2 is FYEKMQ (reference sequence). DNA of the CDR3: TGTGCCAGCAGCTTAGGGGACAGGGTATACGAGCAGTACTTC. It translates to CASSLGDRVYEQYF. The full variable domain, completed using reference TRBV13 and TRBJ2-7, is AAGVIQSPRHLIKEKRETATLKCYPIPRHDTVYWYQQGPGQDPQFLISFYEKMQSDKGSIPDRFSAQQFSDYHSELNMSSLELGDSALYFCASSLGDRVYEQYFGPGTRLTVT.

V gene TRBV7-9 combines with J gene TRBJ2-1; 7 bases are a match to TRBD2. V lost 8 bases, J lost 0 bases, and 10 bases stayed unmatched. The CDR3 totals 16 residues. The germline gives CDR1 SEHNR, CDR2 FQNEAQ (reference sequence). CDR3 region: CASPTLAGLSYNEQFF. The CDR3 bases are TGTGCCAGCCCGACGTTAGCGGGCCTCTCCTACAATGAGCAGTTCTTC.

This clone has only a few counts. The V call is TRBV6-6, the J call TRBJ1-2; weak D call: TRBD1 (6 bases). V shed 2 bases and J shed 8 bases, with 12 bases lying between them. The CDR3 spans 13 residues. CDR1 is MNHNY and CDR2 is SVGAGI in the germline V gene (reference sequence). The CDR3 loop is CASSYRLGAGYTF. CDR3 bases: TGTGCCAGCAGTTACCGCCTGGGGGCCGGCTACACCTTC.

V and J are TRBV5-4 and TRBJ2-5, with D perhaps matching TRBD2 (5 bases). The CDR3 runs 13 residues. Per the germline V gene, CDR1 is SGHNT and CDR2 is YYREEE (reference sequence). Trimming removed 4 bases at V and 0 bases at J, with 7 bases between. CDR3 loop: CASSPGNQETQYF. The CDR3 coding sequence is TGTGCCAGCAGCCCCGGGAACCAAGAGACCCAGTACTTC.

J is TRBJ2-2 and V is TRBV18; 7 bases fit TRBD1. The CDR3 spans 15 residues. V shed 6 bases and J 7 bases; nucleotides not matched to a gene: 11. CDR1 is KGHSH and CDR2 is LQKENI in the germline V gene. CDR3 nucleotides: TGTGCCAGCTCTTCCGGGACAGTGACAGGCGGGGAGCTGTTTTTT. This translates into CASSSGTVTGGELFF.

This clone was observed at least ten times. The chain links TRBV9 to TRBJ2-7, with TRBD2 as a possible D gene (5 bases). The CDR3 totals 16 residues. The germline V gene has CDR1 SGDLS and CDR2 YYNGEE. The V and J ends lost 0 bases and 0 bases respectively, with 13 bases between them. The CDR3 here is CASSVDEGARSYEQYF. The CDR3 nucleotides read TGTGCCAGCAGCGTAGATGAGGGAGCGCGCTCCTACGAGCAGTACTTC.

The count of this clone is one. The chain has TRBV19 and TRBJ2-3, with D possibly matching TRBD2 (5 bases). The CDR3 is 14 amino acids. Germline-derived CDR1 and CDR2 are LNHDA and SQIVND (reference sequence). V lost 4 bases and J lost 3, with 11 bases in between. The CDR3 DNA is TGTGCCAGTAGTAGAGGGCCTGGGACAGATACGCAGTATTTT. Translated, it gives CASSRGPGTDTQYF.